This entry describes one T cell receptor beta chain. This sample was included in a study of blood T cell repertoires in COVID-19. Method: immunoSEQ multiplex PCR; TCRdb's copy keeps in-frame clones and lacks some. The sample consists of 380,000 or so clones, over 75% of them appearing once. In terms of age and location, participants ranged from about 18 to 100 years and lived in 24 US areas. This CDR3 has 17 residues. V lost 0 bases, J lost 0 bases, and 13 bases lay in between. CDR1 and CDR2 (germline): SGDLS, YYNGEE. Sequences were obtained from PBMCs or T cells enriched from blood (not recorded which). The TCR was taken from a woman in her thirties with acute COVID-19. J is TRBJ1-5 and V is TRBV9; D not certain. As DNA, the CDR3 is TGTGCCAGCAGCGTAGTACTGAACCCTAATAGCAATCAGCCCCAGCATTTT. Protein sequence: CASSVVLNPNSNQPQHF.